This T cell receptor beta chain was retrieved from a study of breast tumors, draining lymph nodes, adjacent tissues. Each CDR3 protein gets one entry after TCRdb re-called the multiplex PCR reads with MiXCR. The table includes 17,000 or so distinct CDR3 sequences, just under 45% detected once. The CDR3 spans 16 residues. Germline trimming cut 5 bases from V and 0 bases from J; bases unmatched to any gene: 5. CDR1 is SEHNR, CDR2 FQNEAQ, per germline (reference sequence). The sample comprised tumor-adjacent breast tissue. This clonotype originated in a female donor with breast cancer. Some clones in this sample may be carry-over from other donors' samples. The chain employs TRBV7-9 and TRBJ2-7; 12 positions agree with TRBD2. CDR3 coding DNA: TGTGCCAGCAGCCATTCGACTAGCGGGAGCTCCTACGAGCAGTACTTC. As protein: CASSHSTSGSSYEQYF.